This T cell receptor (beta chain) was retrieved from a study of blood T cells in healthy people across ages. The study's findings and limits: Naive T cell percentage and TCR beta diversity correlated strongly.

Using a J-beta primer mix together with a sample-barcoded 5' primer, a second PCR was run for 7 to 11 cycles. TCRdb re-analysed the 5' RACE reads in MiXCR, keeping a single row per CDR3 protein. The sample yields hundreds of thousands of distinct CDR3 sequences, roughly 44% seen once. Drawn from each donor were approximately 9.2 milliliters of peripheral blood. Trimming cost V 4 bases and J 1 base, with 7 bases left between them. The CDR3 runs 13 residues. Germline loops: CDR1 SNHLY, CDR2 FYNNEI. This clonotype was found a few times. Its antigen is not known. V gene TRBV2 combines with J gene TRBJ1-2; no firm D call. The source of this sequence is a man aged 60 to 75 in good health. The sequencing input was blood. In nucleotides, the CDR3 is TGTGCCAGCAGTGCCCACAGTAACTATGGCTACACCTTC. This encodes CASSAHSNYGYTF.